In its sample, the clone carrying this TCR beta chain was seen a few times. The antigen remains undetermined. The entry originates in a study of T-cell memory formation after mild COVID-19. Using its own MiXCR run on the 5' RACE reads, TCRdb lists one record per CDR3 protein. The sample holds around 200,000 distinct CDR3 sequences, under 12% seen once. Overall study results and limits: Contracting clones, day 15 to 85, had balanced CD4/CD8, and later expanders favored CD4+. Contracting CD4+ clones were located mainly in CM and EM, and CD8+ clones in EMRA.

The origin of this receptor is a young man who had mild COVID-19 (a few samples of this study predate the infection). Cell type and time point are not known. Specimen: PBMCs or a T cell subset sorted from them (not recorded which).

Here the CDR3 DNA reads TGTGCCAGCGGACGGAGGGGGGCCGGTGTGACAGATACGCAGTATTTT. Residues: CASGRRGAGVTDTQYF. The chain employs TRBV5-4 and TRBJ2-3; the D call may be TRBD1 or TRBD2 (6 bases each). The germline V and J ends were trimmed by 7 bases and 3 bases, with 21 bases remaining between them. CDR1 is SGHNT and CDR2 is YYREEE in the germline V gene (reference sequence). CDR3 size: 16 residues.